This T cell receptor beta chain was captured by sequencing in a study of T cells after posttransplantation cyclophosphamide. Comment on this clone: Its antigen is unknown.

Control samples came 1 year after myeloablative marrow transplants with methotrexate plus calcineurin inhibitor. Study-wide points: TRB clonality was highly associated with recipient CMV seropositivity and reactivation. Tissue-infiltrating T cells from skin or gut overlapped little with blood T cells. Donor-recipient repertoire similarity was low at 1-2 months, rising over year one.

CDR3 length: 15 residues. CDR1 is SGHNT, CDR2 YYREEE, per germline (reference sequence). This table comes from immunoSEQ multiplex PCR, and its TCRdb copy is limited to in-frame clones, with some not included. This sample has about 24,000 clones, with approximately 88% found just once. The sequence derives from a female patient between 50 and 59 years old who received an allogeneic stem cell transplant from an unrelated donor, was CMV-positive, and had chronic GVHD only. The graft donor may have given rise to some T cells. Sequencing used PBMCs, obtained after an allogeneic stem cell transplant with a calcineurin inhibitor and methotrexate. The chain employs TRBV5-4 and TRBJ2-5; tentatively, D is TRBD1 (6 bases). Gene TRBJ2-7 matches the end of the DNA better, so the J call may be wrong. The chain's CDR3 is CASSPRQESSYEQYF. As DNA, the CDR3 is TGTGCCAGCAGTCCCAGACAGGAGAGCTCCTACGAGCAGTACTTC.